The 5 T cell receptor beta chains listed next were all sequenced from one sample in a study of T cell clonality in common variable immunodeficiency. Some clones are missing from TCRdb's copy, which holds only in-frame ones; the method was immunoSEQ multiplex PCR. The sample was found to contain around 45,000 clones, and every one recurs. The sequencing sample was made of peripheral blood mononuclear cells. These receptors all come from a person aged 18 to 70 in good health.

Ten or more counts support this clone. The read ends 3 residues early relative to the CDR3; the germline J gene fills the gap. The chain couples TRBV6-1 to TRBJ2-1; 7 bases align to TRBD1. Germline V CDR1 and CDR2: MNHNS, SASEGT. The V and J ends lost 5 bases and 5 bases, in that order; junction bases with no gene match: 9. The CDR3 spans 15 residues. The CDR3 bases that were read are TGTGCCAGCAGTCAAGACAGGGAAATTAACAATGAG. Translated, it gives CASSQDREINNE. The whole CDR3 protein is CASSQDREINNEQFF.

This clone has ten or more counts. The read finishes 3 residues shy of the CDR3 end, and the germline J gene is used to complete it. V usage is TRBV29-1 and J usage is TRBJ2-1; D possibly corresponds to TRBD1 (5 bases). The germline gives CDR1 SQVTM, CDR2 ANQGSEA. Trimming shortened V by 6 bases and J by 7 bases, and 16 bases separated the two germline ends. This CDR3 has 13 amino acids. The sequenced CDR3 bases are TGCAGCGTGATTGACAGCAAACCTAATGAG. Translation gives CSVIDSKPNE. The CDR3 as a whole reads CSVIDSKPNEQFF.

This clone was seen at least ten times. Read data end 3 residues before the CDR3 end; the end is taken from the germline J gene. This chain uses TRBV6-2 or TRBV6-3 with TRBJ2-3; a weak D match, TRBD1 (6 bases). CDR1 is MNHEY and CDR2 is SVGEGT in the germline V gene. With 10 bases removed from V and 3 bases from J, the gap between germline ends came to 14 bases. The CDR3 consists of 13 residues. The CDR3 is CATTRGETDTQYF. The DNA read from the CDR3 is TGTGCCACTACCAGGGGAGAGACAGATACG.

With regard to this clone: Read data end 3 residues before the CDR3 end; the end is taken from the germline J gene. The chain links TRBV7-6 to TRBJ1-5, with 9 bases fitting TRBD1. This CDR3 comprises 15 residues. J was trimmed by 4 bases and V by 1 base; bases with no gene match: 2. Germline lookup yields CDR1 SGHVS and CDR2 FNYEAQ. Partial CDR3 DNA: TGTGCCAGCAGCTTAGACAGGGGGCTTAATCAGCCC. As protein: CASSLDRGLNQP. Given in full, the CDR3 is CASSLDRGLNQPQHF.

This clone was detected ten times or more. The read stops 3 residues short of the end of the CDR3; the missing end is completed from the germline J gene. The gene calls are TRBV28 and TRBJ2-7; a weak D match, TRBD2 (5 bases). The length of the CDR3 is 11 residues. Germline lookup yields CDR1 MDHEN and CDR2 SYDVKM. With 5 bases removed from V and 3 bases from J, the gap between germline ends came to 5 bases. This CDR3 reads CASSRGYEQYF. The CDR3 DNA, read in part, is TGTGCCAGCAGTCGGGGCTACGAG.